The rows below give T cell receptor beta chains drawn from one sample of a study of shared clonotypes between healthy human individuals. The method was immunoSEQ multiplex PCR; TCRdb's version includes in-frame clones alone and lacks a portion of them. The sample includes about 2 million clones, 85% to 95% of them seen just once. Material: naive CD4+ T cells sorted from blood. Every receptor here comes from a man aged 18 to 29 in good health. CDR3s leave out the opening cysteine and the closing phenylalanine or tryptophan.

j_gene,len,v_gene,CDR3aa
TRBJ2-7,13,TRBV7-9,ASSSGTGPFNEQY
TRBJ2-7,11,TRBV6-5,ASTTIWGGEQY
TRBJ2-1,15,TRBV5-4,ASSLSTSGSGYNEQF
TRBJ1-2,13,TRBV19,ASSRPGQRSYGYT
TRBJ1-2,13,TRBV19,ASSTTSGIAYGYT
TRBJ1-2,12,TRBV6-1,ASSEEGVAYGYT
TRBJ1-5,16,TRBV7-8,ASSSFFGQGAGGQPQH
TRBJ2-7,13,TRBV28,ASSLPLGGVGEQY
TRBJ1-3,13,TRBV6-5,ASSYEGSKGNTIY
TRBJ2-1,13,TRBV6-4,ASSVTGGPYNEQF
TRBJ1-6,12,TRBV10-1,ASSESPYNSPLH
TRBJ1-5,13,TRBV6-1,ASSPYPTVDQPQH
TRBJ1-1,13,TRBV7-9,ASSLRGGPDTEAF
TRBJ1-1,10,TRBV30,AWGHPNTEAF
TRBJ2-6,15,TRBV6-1,ASSEEQGGWGANVLT
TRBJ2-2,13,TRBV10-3,AISYAEPNTGELF
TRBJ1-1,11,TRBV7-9,ASSLQGGTEAF
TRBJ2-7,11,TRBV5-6,ASSQGTFYEQY
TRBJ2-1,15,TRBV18,ASSPPTPSLIDNEQF
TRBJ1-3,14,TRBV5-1,ASSLVAGSPGNTIY
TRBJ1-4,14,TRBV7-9,ASRSLDGDLNEKLF
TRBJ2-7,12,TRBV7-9,ASNLQGGSYEQY
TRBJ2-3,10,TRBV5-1,ASSLESDTQY
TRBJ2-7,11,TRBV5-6,ASRRTGRYEQY
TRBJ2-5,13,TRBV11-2,ASSPDRGRGETQY
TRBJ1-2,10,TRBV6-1,ASSDGTYGYT
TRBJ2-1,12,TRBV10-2,ASSGISSYNEQF
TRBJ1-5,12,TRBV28,ASKDRGSNQPQH
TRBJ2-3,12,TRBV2,ASSELVDTDTQY
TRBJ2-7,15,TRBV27,ASSRVRITERNYEQY
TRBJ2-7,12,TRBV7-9,ASSLAETSFEQY
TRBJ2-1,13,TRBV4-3,ASSYGLAVYNEQF
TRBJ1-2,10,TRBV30,ACYRGGFGYT
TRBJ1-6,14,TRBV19,ASSSLGDRSNSPLH
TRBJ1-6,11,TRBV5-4,ASSLDGGAPLH
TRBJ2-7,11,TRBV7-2,ASSPGLAGEQY
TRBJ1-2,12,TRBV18,ASSPPNGPYGYT
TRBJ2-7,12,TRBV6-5,ASSPSSPTYEQY
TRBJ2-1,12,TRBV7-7,ASSQGTSNNEQF
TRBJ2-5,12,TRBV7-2,ASSLLAGQETQY
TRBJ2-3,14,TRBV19,ASSIGTSISTDTQY
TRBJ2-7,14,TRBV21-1,ASSKEADRGDYEQY
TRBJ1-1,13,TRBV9,ASSVQRTGPTEAF
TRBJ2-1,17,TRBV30,AWSWDRRTIRHSYNEQF
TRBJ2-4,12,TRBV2,ASSEGLAINIQY
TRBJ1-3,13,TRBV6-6,ASSYVQGSGNTIY
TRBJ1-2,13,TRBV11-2,ASSPDRGSPYGYT
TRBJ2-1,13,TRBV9,ASSVSGRVNNEQF
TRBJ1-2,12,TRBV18,ASSLGASWIGYT
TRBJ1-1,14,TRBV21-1,ASRKSPCREDTEAF
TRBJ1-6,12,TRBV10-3,AISGGSRDSPLH
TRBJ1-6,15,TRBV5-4,ASQLGAGSGMDSPLH
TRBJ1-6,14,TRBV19,ASSISGWAYNSPLH
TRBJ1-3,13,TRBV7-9,ASSRDRGPGNTIY
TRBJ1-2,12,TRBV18,ASSPATGEGGYT